This T cell receptor (beta chain) appears in the sequencing data of a study of CD8+CD57+ T cells in acquired aplastic anemia. The CDR3 is 14 amino acids. V dropped 6 bases and J dropped 2; count of bases not matched to a gene: 5. Patients chosen for sequencing had CD8+CD57+ cells that had expanded, as shown by flow cytometry. Patients had undergone no therapy by the time their blood was sampled. In this sample, this clonotype turned up a few times. Genomic DNA, the template, was used for profiling of the TCR beta VDJ and CDR3. MiXCR, run by TCRdb on the reads, gives a single entry per CDR3 protein. The data hold about 160,000 distinct CDR3 sequences, with less than 60% observed a single time.

V gene TRBV12-3 or TRBV12-4 combines with J gene TRBJ2-7; 9 positions match TRBD1. The specimen was sorted CD4+, CD8+, or CD8+CD57+ T cells (not recorded which) from PBMCs. The sequence came from a human donor with aplastic anemia. CDR3 sequence: CASRGTGWPYEQYF. CDR3 in DNA: TGTGCCAGCAGGGGGACAGGGTGGCCCTACGAGCAGTACTTC.